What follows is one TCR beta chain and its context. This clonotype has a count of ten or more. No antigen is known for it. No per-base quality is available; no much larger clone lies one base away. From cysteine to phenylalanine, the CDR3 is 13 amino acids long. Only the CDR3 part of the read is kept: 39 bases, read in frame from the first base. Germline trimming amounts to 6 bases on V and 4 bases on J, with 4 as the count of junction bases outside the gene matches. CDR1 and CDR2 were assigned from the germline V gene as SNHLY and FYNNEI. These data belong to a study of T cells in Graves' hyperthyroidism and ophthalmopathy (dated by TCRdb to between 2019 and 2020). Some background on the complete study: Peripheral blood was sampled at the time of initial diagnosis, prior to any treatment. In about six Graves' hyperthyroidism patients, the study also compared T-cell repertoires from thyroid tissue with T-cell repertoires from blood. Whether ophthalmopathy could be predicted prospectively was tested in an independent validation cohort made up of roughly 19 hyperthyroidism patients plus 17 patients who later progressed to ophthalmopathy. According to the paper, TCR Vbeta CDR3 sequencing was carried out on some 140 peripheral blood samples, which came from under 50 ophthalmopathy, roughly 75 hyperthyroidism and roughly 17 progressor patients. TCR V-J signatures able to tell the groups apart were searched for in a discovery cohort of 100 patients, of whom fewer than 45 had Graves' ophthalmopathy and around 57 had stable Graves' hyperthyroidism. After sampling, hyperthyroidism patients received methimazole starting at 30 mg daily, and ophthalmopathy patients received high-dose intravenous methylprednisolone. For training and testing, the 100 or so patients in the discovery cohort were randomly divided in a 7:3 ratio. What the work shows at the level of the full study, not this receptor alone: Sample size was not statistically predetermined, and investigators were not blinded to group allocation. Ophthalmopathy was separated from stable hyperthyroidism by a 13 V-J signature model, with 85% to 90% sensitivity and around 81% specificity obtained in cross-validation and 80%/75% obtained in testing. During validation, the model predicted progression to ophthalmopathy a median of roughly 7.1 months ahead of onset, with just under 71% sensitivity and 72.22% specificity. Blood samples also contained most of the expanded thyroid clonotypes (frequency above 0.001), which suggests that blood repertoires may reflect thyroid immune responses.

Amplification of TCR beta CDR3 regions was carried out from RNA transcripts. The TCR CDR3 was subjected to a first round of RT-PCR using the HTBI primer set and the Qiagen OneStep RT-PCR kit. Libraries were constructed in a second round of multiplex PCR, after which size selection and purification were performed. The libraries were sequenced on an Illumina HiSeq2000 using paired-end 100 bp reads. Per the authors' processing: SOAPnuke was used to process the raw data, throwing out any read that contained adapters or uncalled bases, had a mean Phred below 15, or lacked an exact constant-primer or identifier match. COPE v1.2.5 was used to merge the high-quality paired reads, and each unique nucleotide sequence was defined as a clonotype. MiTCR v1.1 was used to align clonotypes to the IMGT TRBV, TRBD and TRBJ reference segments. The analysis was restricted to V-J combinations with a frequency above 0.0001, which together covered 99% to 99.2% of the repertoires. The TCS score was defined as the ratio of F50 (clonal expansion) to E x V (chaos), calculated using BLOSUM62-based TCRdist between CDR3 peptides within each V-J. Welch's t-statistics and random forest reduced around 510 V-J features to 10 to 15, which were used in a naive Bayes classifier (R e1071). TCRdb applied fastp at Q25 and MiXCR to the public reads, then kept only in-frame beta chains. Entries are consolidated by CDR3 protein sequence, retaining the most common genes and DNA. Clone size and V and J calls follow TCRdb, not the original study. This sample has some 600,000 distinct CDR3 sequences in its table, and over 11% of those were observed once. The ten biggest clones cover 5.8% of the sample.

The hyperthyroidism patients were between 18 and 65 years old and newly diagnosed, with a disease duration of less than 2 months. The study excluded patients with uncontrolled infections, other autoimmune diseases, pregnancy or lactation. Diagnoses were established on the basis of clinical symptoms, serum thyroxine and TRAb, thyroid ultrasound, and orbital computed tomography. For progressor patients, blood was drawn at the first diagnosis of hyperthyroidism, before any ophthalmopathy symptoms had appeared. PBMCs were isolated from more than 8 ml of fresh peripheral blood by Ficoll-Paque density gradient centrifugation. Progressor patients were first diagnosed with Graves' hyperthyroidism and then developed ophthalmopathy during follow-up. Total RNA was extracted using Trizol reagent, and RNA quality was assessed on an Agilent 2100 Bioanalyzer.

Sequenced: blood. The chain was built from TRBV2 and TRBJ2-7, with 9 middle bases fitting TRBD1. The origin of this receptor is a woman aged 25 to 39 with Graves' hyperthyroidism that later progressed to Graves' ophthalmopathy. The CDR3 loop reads CASSRDRVYEQYF. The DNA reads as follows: TGTGCCAGCAGCCGGGACAGGGTTTACGAGCAGTACTTC. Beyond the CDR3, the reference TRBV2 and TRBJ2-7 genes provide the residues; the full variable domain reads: EPEVTQTPSHQVTQMGQEVILRCVPISNHLYFYWYRQILGQKVEFLVSFYNNEISEKSEIFDDQFSVERPDGSNFTLKIRSTKLEDSAMYFCASSRDRVYEQYFGPGTRLTVT.